These 9 T cell receptor beta chains originate from one sample sequenced in a study of human T cells and chemical hapten exposure. TCRdb re-called the RACE reads with MiXCR, one entry per CDR3 protein. The sample holds 95,000 to 150,000 distinct CDR3 sequences, approximately 13% seen once. Indicated time point: pre-sensitization, week 0. Noted treatment: therapeutic diphenylcyclopropenone sensitization with weekly scalp DPC. This specimen consisted of whole blood, obtained in connection with sensitization to the hapten diphenylcyclopropenone (DPC). The receptors were sampled from a woman aged 18-30 years with alopecia areata. Some clones in this sample may be carry-over from other donors' samples.

The V call is TRBV6-5, the J call TRBJ2-7; 12 bases map to TRBD1. CDR1 is MNHEY and CDR2 is SVGAGI in the germline V gene. With 4 bases clipped from V and 6 bases from J, the junction kept 7 bases outside the gene matches. The CDR3 loop spans 15 amino acids. CDR3 coding DNA: TGTGCCAGCAGTTCATCCGGGACAGGGGGCTCCGAGCAGTACTTC. Its protein product is CASSSSGTGGSEQYF.

J is TRBJ1-2 and V is TRBV20-1; no definite D call. CDR1 DFQATT and CDR2 SNEGSKA come from the germline V gene (reference sequence). CDR3 length equals 12 residues. The ends were cut back, 3 bases at V and 2 bases at J, with 7 bases in the middle. The CDR3 here is CSASIRNYGYTF. CDR3 bases: TGCAGTGCTAGCATCCGAAACTATGGCTACACCTTC.

The chain is built from TRBV14 and TRBJ1-3; unclear D gene. V lost 1 base and J 8 bases, leaving 9 bases between the germline ends. The CDR3 sequence is 13 residues long. Germline lookup yields CDR1 SGHDN and CDR2 FVKESK. The CDR3 region has the DNA TGTGCCAGCAGCCAAGGGAATGAGGACACCATATATTTT. Translating it yields CASSQGNEDTIYF.

This chain connects TRBV12-3 or TRBV12-4 to TRBJ2-7; weak D call: TRBD2 (5 bases). Between the trimmed V and J ends, which lost 5 bases and 1 base, there was a span of 12 bases. The CDR3 has 14 amino acids. The CDR3 bases are TGTGCCAGCAGTACCCCTCCGGGGTCCTACGAGCAGTACTTC. Translating gives CASSTPPGSYEQYF.

This clonotype was detected many times. The CDR3 sequence: CASRSGAPYNEQFF. CDR3 in DNA: TGTGCAAGCAGGTCCGGGGCTCCCTACAATGAGCAGTTCTTC. The rearrangement links TRBV19 to TRBJ2-1, with D perhaps given as TRBD1 or TRBD2 (5 bases each). Germline V gene sequence: CDR1 LNHDA, CDR2 SQIVND (reference sequence). This CDR3 comprises 14 residues.

The chain carries TRBV5-5 and TRBJ2-3; TRBD1 or TRBD2 may be the D gene (5 bases each). Trimming stripped 4 bases from V and 4 bases from J, with 16 bases between. Per germline, CDR1 SGHKS and CDR2 YYEKEE (reference sequence). The CDR3 is 15 amino acids. CDR3 protein: CASSTDPTGPDTQYF. CDR3 DNA sequence: TGTGCCAGCAGCACCGACCCGACGGGGCCAGATACGCAGTATTTT.

V gene TRBV27 combines with J gene TRBJ1-6; D not certain. CDR3 size: 13 residues. The V end was cut by 2 bases, the J end by 7 bases, with 6 bases between. The germline V gene has CDR1 MNHEY and CDR2 SMNVEV (reference sequence). This chain's CDR3 is CASSLTTNSPLHF. CDR3 in DNA: TGTGCCAGCAGTTTAACCACCAATTCACCCCTCCACTTT.

This clonotype was seen only a few times. The rearrangement uses TRBV5-4 and TRBJ2-3; maybe TRBD2 (5 bases). The length of the CDR3 is 14 residues. Per the germline V gene, CDR1 is SGHNT and CDR2 is YYREEE (reference sequence). Trimming took 0 bases from V and 2 from J, leaving 7 bases between them. CDR3 sequence: CASSLVGVTDTQYF. As DNA, the CDR3 is TGTGCCAGCAGCTTGGTCGGGGTCACAGATACGCAGTATTTT. Full variable domain (rest looked up from reference TRBV5-4 and TRBJ2-3): ETGVTQSPTHLIKTRGQQVTLRCSSQSGHNTVSWYQQALGQGPQFIFQYYREEENGRGNFPPRFSGLQFPNYSSELNVNALELDDSALYLCASSLVGVTDTQYFGPGTRLTVL.

This clonotype showed up just a few times. V and J are TRBV12-3 or TRBV12-4 and TRBJ1-6; D is perhaps TRBD1 (6 bases). Trimming cost V 6 bases and J 9 bases, with 21 bases left between them. CDR3 size: 16 residues. CDR3 amino acids: CASRGLGGGGLSPLHF. DNA of the CDR3: TGTGCCAGCAGGGGCCTTGGGGGGGGCGGACTTTCACCCCTCCACTTT.